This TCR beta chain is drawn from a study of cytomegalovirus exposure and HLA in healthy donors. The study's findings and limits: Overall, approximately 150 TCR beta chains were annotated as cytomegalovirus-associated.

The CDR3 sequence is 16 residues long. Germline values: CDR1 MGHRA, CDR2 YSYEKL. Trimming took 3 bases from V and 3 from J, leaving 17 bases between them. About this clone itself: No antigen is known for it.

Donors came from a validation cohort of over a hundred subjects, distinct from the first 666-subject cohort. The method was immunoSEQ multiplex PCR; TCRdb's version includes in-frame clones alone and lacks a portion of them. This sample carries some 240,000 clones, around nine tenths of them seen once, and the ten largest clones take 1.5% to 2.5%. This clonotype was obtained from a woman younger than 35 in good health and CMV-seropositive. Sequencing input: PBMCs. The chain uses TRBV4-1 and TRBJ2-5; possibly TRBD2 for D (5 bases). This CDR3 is CASSQKIRLREETQYF. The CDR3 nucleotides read TGCGCCAGCAGCCAGAAGATAAGGTTGCGGGAAGAGACCCAGTACTTC.